These 26 T cell receptor beta chains were all obtained from the same sample, sequenced in a study of T cells after yellow fever vaccination (dated by TCRdb to about 2019). The sample's treatment or condition label, decoded: live attenuated yellow fever vaccine strain. Library preparation used 5' RACE. The run used an Illumina HiSeq 2500. The public reads were run again by TCRdb, first through fastp at Q25 and then through MiXCR, and only productive beta chains were kept. Identical CDR3 proteins give one entry, which carries the most common genes and DNA. The sample data list 150,000 to 200,000 distinct CDR3 sequences, and 5.5% to 7.5% of these were observed just once. The ten top clones hold just under 3% of the sample. Sequencing used CD4+ T cells sorted from PBMCs, obtained on the day of the first yellow fever vaccination. These receptor sequences come from a young man who received the YFV17D yellow fever vaccine.

This clonotype came up many times. The J gene is TRBJ1-6, the V gene TRBV20-1; no reliable D call. The CDR3 extends over 14 amino acids. From germline, CDR1 is DFQATT and CDR2 SNEGSKA (reference sequence). V was cut by 4 bases and J by 0 bases, with 7 bases left in between. CDR3 amino acids: CSAIQSSYNSPLHF. The CDR3 DNA reads TGCAGTGCTATACAGAGCTCCTATAATTCACCCCTCCACTTT.

Notes on this clonotype: This may be a read error: a much more frequent sequence differs by one nucleotide. The rearrangement uses TRBV7-2 and TRBJ2-3; TRBD2 is a possible D gene (6 bases). This CDR3 has 15 amino acids. CDR1 is SGHTA, CDR2 FQGNSA, per germline. The CDR3 is CVSSSLGGDTDTQYF. In DNA, the CDR3 is TGTGTCAGCAGTAGTTTAGGAGGGGACACAGATACGCAGTATTTT. Full variable domain (outside the CDR3, taken from reference TRBV7-2 and TRBJ2-3): GAGVSQSPSNKVTEKGKDVELRCDPISGHTALYWYRQSLGQGLEFLIYFQGNSAPDKSGLPSDRFSAERTGGSVSTLTIQRTQQEDSAVYLCVSSSLGGDTDTQYFGPGTRLTVL.

This clonotype has just a few counts. V and J are TRBV7-3 and TRBJ2-5; no firm D call. Germline CDR1 is SGHTA and CDR2 is FQGTGA. Between the trimmed V and J ends, which lost 4 bases and 2 bases, there was a span of 8 bases. The CDR3 is 13 amino acids. CDR3 sequence: CASSSDQQETQYF. The CDR3 nucleotides read TGTGCCAGCAGCTCCGACCAACAAGAGACCCAGTACTTC. Full variable domain (remainder filled in from reference TRBV7-3 and TRBJ2-5): GAGVSQTPSNKVTEKGKYVELRCDPISGHTALYWYRQSLGQGPEFLIYFQGTGAADDSGLPNDRFFAVRPEGSVSTLKIQRTERGDSAVYLCASSSDQQETQYFGPGTRLLVL.

This clonotype was recorded many times. The genes are TRBV5-1 and TRBJ2-3; D is ambiguous. Germline loops: CDR1 SGHRS, CDR2 YFSETQ. The CDR3 spans 14 residues. V lost 4 bases to trimming and J lost 4 bases, with 13 bases between them. CDR3 sequence reads: CASSLDGFSDTQYF. Written as DNA, the CDR3 is TGCGCCAGCAGCCTGGACGGGTTTTCAGATACGCAGTATTTT.

This clonotype was counted a few times. This chain connects TRBV4-3 to TRBJ2-5; the D gene is possibly TRBD2 (6 bases). This CDR3 comprises 16 residues. The V gene's germline CDR1 is LGHNA and CDR2 YSLEER. Trimming removed 3 bases from V and 4 bases from J, with 18 bases in between. The CDR3 reads CASSHQSGSSAETQYF. In nucleotides, the CDR3 is TGCGCCAGCAGCCACCAAAGCGGGTCTAGCGCAGAGACCCAGTACTTC.

The chain combines TRBV20-1 with TRBJ1-5; TRBD1 matches at 7 bases. The germline V gene has CDR1 DFQATT and CDR2 SNEGSKA (reference sequence). The V segment lost 3 bases and the J segment 6 bases; nucleotides outside the gene matches: 11. This CDR3 has 15 amino acids. The CDR3 region is CSARGPGQTGQPQHF. The CDR3 nucleotides read TGCAGTGCTAGGGGGCCGGGACAGACAGGTCAGCCCCAGCATTTT.

A few counts support this clonotype. The rearrangement uses TRBV9 and TRBJ2-2; TRBD1 aligns across 7 bases. The V gene end was trimmed by 4 bases and the J gene end by 4 bases; junction bases not matched to a gene: 4. CDR1 and CDR2 from the germline V gene are SGDLS and YYNGEE. The CDR3 is made up of 14 amino acids. CDR3 region: CASSIDRATGELFF. CDR3 nucleotides: TGTGCCAGCAGCATAGACAGGGCCACCGGGGAGCTGTTTTTT.

The chain combines TRBV18 with TRBJ2-3; the D is unclear. The CDR3 is 15 amino acids. Looked up from germline, CDR1 is KGHSH and CDR2 is LQKENI. Trimming removed 2 bases at V and 0 bases at J, with 9 bases between. For the CDR3, the DNA is TGTGCCAGCTCACCAAATCTAGAGAGCACAGATACGCAGTATTTT. Its protein is CASSPNLESTDTQYF.

This clonotype was counted many times. The genes are TRBV5-1 and TRBJ2-1, with D unclear. This CDR3 spans 14 amino acids. V was clipped by 1 base and J by 5 bases, with 10 bases between them. Germline loops: CDR1 SGHRS, CDR2 YFSETQ. The CDR3 reads CASSLFAQHNEQFF. The CDR3 DNA reads TGCGCCAGCAGCTTGTTCGCGCAGCACAATGAGCAGTTCTTC.

The chain recombines TRBV18 with TRBJ1-2; D unclear. Trimming stripped 5 bases from V and 6 bases from J, with 13 bases between. Germline CDR1 and CDR2: KGHSH and LQKENI. The CDR3 consists of 13 residues. CDR3 sequence reads: CASSSGRYDGYTF. Written as DNA, the CDR3 is TGTGCCAGCTCATCTGGACGGTACGATGGCTACACCTTC. Using reference TRBV18 and TRBJ1-2 for the parts outside the CDR3, the full variable domain is NAGVMQNPRHLVRRRGQEARLRCSPMKGHSHVYWYRQLPEEGLKFMVYLQKENIIDESGMPKERFSAEFPKEGPSILRIQQVVRGDSAAYFCASSSGRYDGYTFGSGTRLTVV.

This clonotype was picked up many times. This chain joins TRBV27 and TRBJ1-6; D not certain. Germline V CDR1 and CDR2: MNHEY, SMNVEV (reference sequence). This CDR3 spans 13 amino acids. Trimming took off 0 bases at V and 11 bases at J, with 8 bases between the two ends. CDR3 DNA sequence: TGTGCCAGCAGTTTATCGGGTCAGACACCCCTCCACTTT. It translates to CASSLSGQTPLHF.

This clonotype was counted many times. This chain links TRBV7-3 with TRBJ2-2; maybe TRBD1 (5 bases). CDR1 and CDR2 (germline): SGHTA, FQGTGA. The germline V and J ends were trimmed by 3 bases and 4 bases, with 9 bases remaining between them. CDR3 length equals 14 residues. CDR3 sequence (DNA): TGTGCCAGCAGCTTTCTGCAGGGCACCGGGGAGCTGTTTTTT. This translates into CASSFLQGTGELFF.

This clonotype was found many times. The CDR3 coding sequence is TGTGCCAGCAGTCGGACACCGAATCAGCCCCAGCATTTT. It encodes CASSRTPNQPQHF. V is TRBV12-3 or TRBV12-4 and J is TRBJ1-5; D is possibly TRBD1 (5 bases). Trimming cost V 5 bases and J 4 bases, with 9 bases left between them. This CDR3 is built from 13 residues.

This clonotype has more than one count but fewer than ten. The chain links TRBV7-2 to TRBJ2-7; D perhaps matches TRBD1 (6 bases). Trimming took off 1 base at V and 6 bases at J, with 10 bases between the two ends. Germline V gene sequence: CDR1 SGHTA, CDR2 FQGNSA. This CDR3 region has 13 residues. The CDR3 region has the DNA TGTGCCAGCAGCTTAGTAGGGGGTGGCGAGCAGTACTTC. Protein sequence: CASSLVGGGEQYF.

This clonotype occurred many times. This chain links TRBV5-1 with TRBJ2-1; no clear D. V was shortened by 0 bases and J by 5 bases, with 6 bases between the two germline ends. Germline assignment: CDR1 SGHRS and CDR2 YFSETQ. The CDR3 spans 13 residues. CDR3 nucleotides: TGCGCCAGCAGCTTGGTACTGAACAATGAGCAGTTCTTC. Translation: CASSLVLNNEQFF.

The V call is TRBV19, the J call TRBJ1-1, with 8 nucleotides matching TRBD1. CDR3 size: 14 residues. The V gene's germline CDR1 is LNHDA and CDR2 SQIVND (reference sequence). V was pared by 6 bases and J by 4 bases, with 7 bases of the junction left unmatched. CDR3 residues: CASSSTGAGTEAFF. In DNA, the CDR3 is TGTGCCAGTAGCTCGACAGGGGCGGGCACTGAAGCTTTCTTT. Combining the CDR3 with reference TRBV19 and TRBJ1-1 gives the whole variable domain DGGITQSPKYLFRKEGQNVTLSCEQNLNHDAMYWYRQDPGQGLRLIYYSQIVNDFQKGDIAEGYSVSREKKESFPLTVTSAQKNPTAFYLCASSSTGAGTEAFFGQGTRLTVV.

The CDR3 loop reads CASSLLRDRGNEQFF. CDR3 nucleotides: TGTGCCAGCAGCTTATTAAGGGACAGGGGCAATGAGCAGTTCTTC. The rearrangement links TRBV5-6 to TRBJ2-1; 10 nucleotides agree with TRBD1. Germline trimming cut 2 bases from V and 6 bases from J; bases unmatched to any gene: 5. The CDR3 covers 15 residues. Germline values: CDR1 SGHDT, CDR2 YYEEEE.

This clonotype was detected ten times or more. This rearrangement joins TRBV6-5 to TRBJ1-2; TRBD1 is a possible D gene (5 bases). V was cut by 8 bases and J by 2 bases, with 24 bases left in between. This CDR3 is 17 amino acids long. The germline gives CDR1 MNHEY, CDR2 SVGAGI. The CDR3 DNA reads as TGTGCCAGCCTGACCCATACCACCGGGGGTGAAAACTATGGCTACACCTTC. Protein sequence: CASLTHTTGGENYGYTF.

This clonotype was found many times. This rearrangement joins TRBV4-1 to TRBJ2-3; 10 bases are a match to TRBD2. The V and J ends lost 1 base and 3 bases, in that order; junction bases with no gene match: 4. The CDR3 totals 16 residues. Germline V gene data show CDR1 as MGHRA and CDR2 as YSYEKL. CDR3 sequence: CASSQGAGGWTDTQYF. CDR3 DNA: TGCGCCAGCAGCCAAGGAGCGGGGGGGTGGACAGATACGCAGTATTTT.

This clonotype has a count of ten or more. The chain links TRBV5-1 to TRBJ2-1, with 8 nucleotides matching TRBD1. After removal of 4 bases from V and 3 bases from J, the junction contained 6 bases not matched to a gene. This CDR3 is 15 amino acids long. CDR1 is SGHRS and CDR2 is YFSETQ in the germline V gene. CDR3 loop: CASSPQGAYYNEQFF. In DNA, the CDR3 is TGCGCCAGCAGCCCTCAGGGGGCGTACTACAATGAGCAGTTCTTC.

V usage is TRBV7-2 and J usage is TRBJ2-5, with no clear D. The CDR3 is 12 amino acids. V was pared by 3 bases and J by 4 bases, with 6 bases between. Germline values: CDR1 SGHTA, CDR2 FQGNSA. The CDR3 coding sequence is TGTGCCAGCAGCTTCGCCCGAGAGACCCAGTACTTC. This codes for CASSFARETQYF. The whole variable domain, filled in from reference TRBV7-2 and TRBJ2-5, reads GAGVSQSPSNKVTEKGKDVELRCDPISGHTALYWYRQSLGQGLEFLIYFQGNSAPDKSGLPSDRFSAERTGGSVSTLTIQRTQQEDSAVYLCASSFARETQYFGPGTRLLVL.

The rearrangement links TRBV23-1 to TRBJ2-3; D is undetermined. TRBV23-1 counts as an open reading frame of uncertain function. This CDR3 spans 14 amino acids. The V gene lost 5 bases and the J gene lost 2 bases, with 11 bases spanning the gap. In nucleotides, the CDR3 is TGCGCCAGCAGTGGTACAGCTATCACAGATACGCAGTATTTT. This gives the protein CASSGTAITDTQYF.

The table lists this clonotype with a few counts. This chain connects TRBV6-5 to TRBJ2-3, with D possibly being TRBD1 or TRBD2 (5 bases each). CDR1 is MNHEY and CDR2 is SVGAGI in the germline V gene. V was shortened by 0 bases and J by 6 bases, with 10 bases between the two germline ends. The length of the CDR3 is 14 residues. The CDR3 nucleotides read TGTGCCAGCAGTTACTCGGGGGACGGTGATACGCAGTATTTT. Translation gives CASSYSGDGDTQYF.

The table lists this clonotype with a count of one. This may arise from a read error, as a much more abundant clone is one base away. The gene calls are TRBV4-3 and TRBJ2-2; tentatively, D is TRBD2 (6 bases). Germline loops: CDR1 LGHNA, CDR2 YSLEER. The V end lost 2 bases, the J end lost 1 base, and 8 bases lay between the germline ends. This CDR3 contains 15 residues. CDR3 sequence (DNA): TGCGCCAGCAGCCAAAACGGGGGGAACACCGGGGAGCTGTTTTTT. It specifies CASSQNGGNTGELFF.

This clonotype turned up a few times. The rearrangement links TRBV3-1 to TRBJ1-5; 7 bases agree with TRBD1. J was trimmed by 5 bases and V by 5 bases; bases with no gene match: 6. The germline V gene has CDR1 LGHDT and CDR2 YNNKEL (reference sequence). The CDR3 has 14 amino acids. The CDR3 DNA reads as TGTGCCAGCAGCGAGGGACAGAAGCATCAGCCCCAGCATTTT. This encodes CASSEGQKHQPQHF.

There are many counts of this clonotype. The CDR3, as DNA: TGCAGTGCTAATCGGGGAGCCTCGGTAGATACGCAGTATTTT. Translating gives CSANRGASVDTQYF. The rearrangement joins TRBV20-1 to TRBJ2-3, with D possibly TRBD2 on 5 matching bases. Germline V gene lookup returns CDR1 DFQATT and CDR2 SNEGSKA (reference sequence). V lost 4 bases, J lost 5 bases, and 16 bases lay in between. The CDR3 is made up of 14 amino acids.